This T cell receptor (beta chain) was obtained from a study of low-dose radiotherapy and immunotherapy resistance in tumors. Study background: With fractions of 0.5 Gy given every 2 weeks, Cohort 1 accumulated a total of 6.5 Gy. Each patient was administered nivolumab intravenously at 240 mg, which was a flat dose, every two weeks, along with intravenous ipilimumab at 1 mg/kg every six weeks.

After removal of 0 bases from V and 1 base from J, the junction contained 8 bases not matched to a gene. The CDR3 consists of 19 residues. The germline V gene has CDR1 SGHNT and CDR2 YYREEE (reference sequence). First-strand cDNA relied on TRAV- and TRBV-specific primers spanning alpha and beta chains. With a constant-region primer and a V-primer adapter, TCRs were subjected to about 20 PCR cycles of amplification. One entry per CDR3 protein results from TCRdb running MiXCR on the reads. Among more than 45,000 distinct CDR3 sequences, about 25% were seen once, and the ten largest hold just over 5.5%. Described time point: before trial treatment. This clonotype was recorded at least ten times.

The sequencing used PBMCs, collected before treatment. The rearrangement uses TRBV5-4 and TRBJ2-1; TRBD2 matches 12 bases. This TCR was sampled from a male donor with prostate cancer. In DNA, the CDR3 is TGTGCCAGCAGCTTGGGGGGATTGACTAGCGGGGGATCCTACAATGAGCAGTTCTTC. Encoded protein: CASSLGGLTSGGSYNEQFF. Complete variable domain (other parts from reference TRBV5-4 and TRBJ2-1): ETGVTQSPTHLIKTRGQQVTLRCSSQSGHNTVSWYQQALGQGPQFIFQYYREEENGRGNFPPRFSGLQFPNYSSELNVNALELDDSALYLCASSLGGLTSGGSYNEQFFGPGTRLTVL.